The 5 T cell receptor beta chains presented below share a single source sample, sequenced in a study of metastatic and nonmetastatic thyroid tumors. Nobody among the patients had been given any treatment before thyroid surgery. TCRdb re-processed the PCR reads through MiXCR. The data show some 25,000 clones, roughly 20% seen once. The sample was blood. These receptors all stem from a male donor with papillary thyroid cancer or a benign thyroid nodule (not recorded which). Some clones in this sample may be carry-over from other donors' samples.

V usage is TRBV11-2 and J usage is TRBJ2-7; possibly TRBD2 for D (5 bases). Trimming pared 2 bases from V and 3 bases from J, leaving 14 bases between. CDR1 is SGHAT and CDR2 is FQNNGV in the germline V gene. The CDR3 is 15 amino acids. CDR3 sequence (DNA): TGTGCCAGCAGCTTAATGTGGGAGAAGTGCTACGAGCAGTACTTC. Translated, it gives CASSLMWEKCYEQYF.

This clone occurred a few times. The CDR3 here is CDRSWQREAFF. DNA for the CDR3: TGTGACAGAAGTTGGCAAAGGGAAGCTTTCTTT. The chain couples TRBV12-3 or TRBV12-4 to TRBJ1-1; D unresolved. The CDR3 is 11 residues long.

This clone ranks as medium-sized. The chain is built from TRBV28 and TRBJ1-3; TRBD1 is a possible D gene (6 bases). This CDR3 region has 13 residues. Trimming removed 6 bases at V and 7 bases at J, with 13 bases between. Germline V gene sequence: CDR1 MDHEN, CDR2 SYDVKM. CDR3 in amino acids: CASRGTSQNTIYF. The CDR3 coding sequence is TGTGCCAGCAGAGGGACAAGTCAGAACACCATATATTTT.

The chain combines TRBV6-2 or TRBV6-3 with TRBJ2-7; the D gene is possibly TRBD2 (6 bases). Germline lookup yields CDR1 MNHEY and CDR2 SVGEGT. CDR3 length: 14 amino acids. The V end was cut by 0 bases, the J end by 9 bases, with 15 bases between. DNA for the CDR3: TGTGCCAGCAGTTACTCGAATCCCGCGGAGGGGCAGTACTTC. This encodes CASSYSNPAEGQYF.

Note on this clone: One end of the junction does not line up with germline, which may come from a read error. This rearrangement joins TRBV27 to TRBJ1-1; a weak D match, TRBD1 (5 bases). Germline loops: CDR1 MNHEY, CDR2 SMNVEV (reference sequence). The CDR3 contains 14 residues. The CDR3 DNA follows: TGTGCCAGCAGTCCTGGAATCGCGGACACTGAAACTTTCTTT. Translation gives CASSPGIADTETFF.